Sequencing of this TCR beta chain was carried out in a study of tumor-infiltrating lymphocytes in primary liver carcinoma. Unsorted bulk tissue, about 17-33 mg of it, served as the source for co-extraction of RNA and DNA. HBV chronically infected the treatment-naive patients. Each tumor had five separate regions sampled. Tumor samples uniformly had over 85% viable tumor cells. This clonotype was recorded only once. The V and J ends lost 0 bases and 5 bases respectively, with 20 bases between them. Germline V gene sequence: CDR1 MNHEY, CDR2 SVGAGI. The CDR3 extends over 18 amino acids. From around 500 ng total RNA, TCR beta cDNA was generated with a primer in the constant region. ARM-PCR, slightly modified, supplied the TCR beta libraries through three nested multiplex PCR rounds. A C-beta reverse primer was combined with TRBV1-TRBV30 forward primers in the first two PCR rounds, and each round had about 10 cycles. A single record per CDR3 protein comes from TCRdb applying MiXCR to the multiplex PCR reads. The data contain approximately 110,000 distinct CDR3 sequences, roughly three fifths of them singletons.

Sequenced: liver tumor tissue from sampling region 1. Subset given: tumor region T1, superior pole. This clonotype was sampled from a woman aged 60-70 years with primary liver carcinoma and hepatitis B virus infection. The V and J genes are TRBV6-5 and TRBJ2-1; possible D gene TRBD2, 6 bases. CDR3 in DNA: TGTGCCAGCAGTTACTCGATTCGTAGCGGAGCGACCCACAATGAGCAGTTCTTC. Amino acid sequence: CASSYSIRSGATHNEQFF.